This TCR beta chain was identified during a study of cytomegalovirus exposure and HLA in healthy donors. This CDR3 contains 15 residues. Germline loops: CDR1 LGHNA, CDR2 YSLEER. V was shortened by 1 base and J by 3 bases, with 9 bases between the two germline ends. PCR employed 60 Vbeta and 13 Jbeta primers. Profiled with immunoSEQ multiplex PCR; TCRdb holds only in-frame clones, not every one. The sample contains 200,000 to 250,000 clones, roughly four fifths of which appear only once. The specimen sequenced was PBMCs. This sequence joins TRBV4-3 and TRBJ1-4, with no clear D. The TCR sequence derives from a girl between 10 and 17 years old in good health and CMV-seronegative. The CDR3 DNA follows: TGCGCCAGCAGCCAAGTTCACGGAGCTAATGAAAAACTGTTTTTT. It specifies CASSQVHGANEKLFF.